What follows describes a single T cell receptor beta chain. The data were taken from a study of sequential checkpoint blockade in melanoma. About the research overall: Patients were randomized 1:1 to nivolumab-then-ipilimumab or ipilimumab-then-nivolumab first-line. Both treatment sequences were followed by maintenance nivolumab.

Unmatched junction bases numbered 7, after V lost 3 bases and J lost 8 bases. The CDR3 covers 14 residues. Germline values: CDR1 LNHDA, CDR2 SQIVND (reference sequence). TCRdb's copy holds only in-frame clones and misses some; the assay was immunoSEQ multiplex PCR. Among about 18,000 clones listed, 69% were seen once. The treatment: randomized to nivolumab then ipilimumab (arm A) or the reverse (arm B). Patients had received no earlier DNA-damaging chemotherapy. PBMC sorting kept live CD3+CD8+ cells without CD19 or CD56. The chain uses TRBV19 and TRBJ1-5, with 7 positions matching TRBD1. Sequences were derived from CD8+ T cells sorted from blood (inferred from file names), sampled from a patient given nivolumab and ipilimumab in sequence. The source is a human donor with melanoma. The CDR3 DNA reads as TGTGCCAGTAGTATCTACAGGGGCCCAGAGCCCCAGCATTTT. Encoded protein: CASSIYRGPEPQHF.